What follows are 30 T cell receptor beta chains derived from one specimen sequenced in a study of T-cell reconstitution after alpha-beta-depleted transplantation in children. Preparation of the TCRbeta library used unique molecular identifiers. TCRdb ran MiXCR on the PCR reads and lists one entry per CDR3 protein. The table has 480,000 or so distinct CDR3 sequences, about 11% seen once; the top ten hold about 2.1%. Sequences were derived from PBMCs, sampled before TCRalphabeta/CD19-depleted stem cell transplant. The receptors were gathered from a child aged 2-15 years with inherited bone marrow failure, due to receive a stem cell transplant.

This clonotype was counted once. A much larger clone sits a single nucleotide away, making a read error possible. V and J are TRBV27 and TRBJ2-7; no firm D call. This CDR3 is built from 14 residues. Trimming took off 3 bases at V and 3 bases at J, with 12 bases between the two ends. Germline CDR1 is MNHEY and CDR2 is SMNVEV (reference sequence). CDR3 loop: CASSFGSPGYEQYF. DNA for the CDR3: TGTGCCAGCAGTTTCGGAAGCCCGGGCTACGAGCAGTACTTC.

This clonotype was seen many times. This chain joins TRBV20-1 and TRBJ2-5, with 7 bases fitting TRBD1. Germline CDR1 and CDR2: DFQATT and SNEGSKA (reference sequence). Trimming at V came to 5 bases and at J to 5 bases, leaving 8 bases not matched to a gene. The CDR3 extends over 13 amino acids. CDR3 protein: CSAGGQAQETQYF. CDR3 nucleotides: TGCAGTGCTGGCGGACAGGCCCAGGAGACCCAGTACTTC.

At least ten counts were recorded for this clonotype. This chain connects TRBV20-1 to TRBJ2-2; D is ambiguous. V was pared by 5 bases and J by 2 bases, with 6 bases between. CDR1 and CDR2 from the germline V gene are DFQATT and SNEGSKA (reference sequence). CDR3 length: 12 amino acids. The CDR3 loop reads CSAADNTGELFF. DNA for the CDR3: TGCAGTGCTGCGGACAACACCGGGGAGCTGTTTTTT.

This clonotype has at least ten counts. The CDR3 DNA reads TGCGCCAGCAGCTTGGATCAGGGCTATGGCTACACCTTC. Its protein is CASSLDQGYGYTF. V is TRBV5-1 and J is TRBJ1-2; perhaps TRBD1 as D (5 bases). Germline CDR1 reads SGHRS; CDR2 reads YFSETQ. CDR3 length: 13 amino acids. The V and J ends lost 0 bases and 4 bases respectively, with 7 bases between them.

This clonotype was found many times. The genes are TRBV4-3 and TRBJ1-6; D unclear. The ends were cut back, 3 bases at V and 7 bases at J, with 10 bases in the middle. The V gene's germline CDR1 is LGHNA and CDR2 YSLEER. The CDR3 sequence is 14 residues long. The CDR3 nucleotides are TGCGCCAGCAGCCATGGACTCTTCAATTCACCCCTCCACTTT. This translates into CASSHGLFNSPLHF.

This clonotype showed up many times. The CDR3 reads CASSLSQAHEQFF. CDR3 nucleotides: TGTGCCAGCAGTTTATCTCAGGCCCATGAGCAGTTCTTC. This chain uses TRBV27 with TRBJ2-1; D is undetermined. Looked up from germline, CDR1 is MNHEY and CDR2 is SMNVEV (reference sequence). The CDR3 extends over 13 amino acids. Trimming stripped 0 bases from V and 8 bases from J, with 8 bases between.

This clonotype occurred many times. CDR3 residues: CASTGAGLAGLSSYNEQFF. The CDR3 region has the DNA TGTGCCAGCACGGGGGCGGGACTAGCGGGACTGAGCTCCTACAATGAGCAGTTCTTC. This chain joins TRBV28 and TRBJ2-1, with 13 bases identical to TRBD2. The length of the CDR3 is 19 residues. CDR1 is MDHEN and CDR2 is SYDVKM in the germline V gene. V shed 7 bases, J shed 0 bases, and the junction held 12 bases outside the gene matches.

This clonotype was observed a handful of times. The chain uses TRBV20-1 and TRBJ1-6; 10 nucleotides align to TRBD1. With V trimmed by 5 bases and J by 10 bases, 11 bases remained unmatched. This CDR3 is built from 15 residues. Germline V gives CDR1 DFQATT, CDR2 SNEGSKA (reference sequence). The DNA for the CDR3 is TGCAGTGCTTCTACCCTCGGGACAGGGGTGTCACCCCTCCACTTT. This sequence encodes CSASTLGTGVSPLHF.

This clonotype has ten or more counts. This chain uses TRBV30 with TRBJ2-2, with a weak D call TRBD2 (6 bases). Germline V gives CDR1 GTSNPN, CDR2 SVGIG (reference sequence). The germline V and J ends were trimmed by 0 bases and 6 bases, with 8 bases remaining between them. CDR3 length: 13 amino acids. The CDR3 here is CAWSVLAPGELFF. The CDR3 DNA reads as TGTGCCTGGAGTGTACTAGCCCCCGGGGAGCTGTTTTTT.

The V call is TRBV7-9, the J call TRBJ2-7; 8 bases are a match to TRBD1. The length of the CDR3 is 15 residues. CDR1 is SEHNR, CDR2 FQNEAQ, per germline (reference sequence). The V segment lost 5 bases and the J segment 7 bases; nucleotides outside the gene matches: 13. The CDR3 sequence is CASSGGTGYYGEQYF. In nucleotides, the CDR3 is TGTGCCAGCAGCGGGGGGACAGGCTACTACGGGGAGCAGTACTTC.

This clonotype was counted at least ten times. CDR3 coding DNA: TGCGCCAGCAGCTTGGGACTCTCCTACAATGAGCAGTTCTTC. Protein sequence: CASSLGLSYNEQFF. V gene TRBV5-1 combines with J gene TRBJ2-1; D is unresolved. V was shortened by 0 bases and J by 0 bases, with 4 bases between the two germline ends. The CDR3 loop spans 14 amino acids. Germline V gives CDR1 SGHRS, CDR2 YFSETQ.

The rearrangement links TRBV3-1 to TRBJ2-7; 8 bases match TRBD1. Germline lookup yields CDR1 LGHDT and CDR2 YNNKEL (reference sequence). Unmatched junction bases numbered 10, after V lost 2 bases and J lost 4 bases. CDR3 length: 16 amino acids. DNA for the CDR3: TGTGCCAGCAGCCAACGGACAGGGTCCTTACCTTACGAGCAGTACTTC. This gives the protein CASSQRTGSLPYEQYF.

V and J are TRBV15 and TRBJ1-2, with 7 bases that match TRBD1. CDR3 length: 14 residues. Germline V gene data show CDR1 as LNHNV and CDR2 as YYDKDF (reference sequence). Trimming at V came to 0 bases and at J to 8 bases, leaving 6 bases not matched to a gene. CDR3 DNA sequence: TGTGCCACCAGCAGAGATAACCAGGGGGAAGGCTACACCTTC. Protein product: CATSRDNQGEGYTF. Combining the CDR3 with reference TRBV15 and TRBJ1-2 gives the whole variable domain DAMVIQNPRYQVTQFGKPVTLSCSQTLNHNVMYWYQQKSSQAPKLLFHYYDKDFNNEADTPDNFQSRRPNTSFCFLDIRSPGLGDTAMYLCATSRDNQGEGYTFGSGTRLTVV.

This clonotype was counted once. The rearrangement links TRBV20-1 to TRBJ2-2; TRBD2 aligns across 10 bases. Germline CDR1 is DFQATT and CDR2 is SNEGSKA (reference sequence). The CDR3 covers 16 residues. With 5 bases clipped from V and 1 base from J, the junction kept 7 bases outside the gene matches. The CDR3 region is CSAWRTSGVNTGELFF. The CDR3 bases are TGCAGTGCTTGGCGGACTAGCGGAGTGAACACCGGGGAGCTGTTTTTT.

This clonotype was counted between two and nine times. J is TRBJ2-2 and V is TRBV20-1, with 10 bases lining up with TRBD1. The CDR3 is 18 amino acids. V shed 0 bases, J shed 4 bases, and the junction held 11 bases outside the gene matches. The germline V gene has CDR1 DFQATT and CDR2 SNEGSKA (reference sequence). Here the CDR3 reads CSARDPLTGGDGTGELFF. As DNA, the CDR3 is TGCAGTGCTAGAGACCCCTTGACAGGGGGCGACGGCACCGGGGAGCTGTTTTTT.

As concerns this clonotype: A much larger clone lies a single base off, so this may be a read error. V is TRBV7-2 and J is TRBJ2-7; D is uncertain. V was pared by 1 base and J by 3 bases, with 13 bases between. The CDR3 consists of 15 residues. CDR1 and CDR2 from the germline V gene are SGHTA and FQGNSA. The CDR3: CASSLENSAYYEQYF. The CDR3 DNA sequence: TGTGCCAGCAGCTTAGAAAACTCTGCATACTACGAGCAGTACTTC.

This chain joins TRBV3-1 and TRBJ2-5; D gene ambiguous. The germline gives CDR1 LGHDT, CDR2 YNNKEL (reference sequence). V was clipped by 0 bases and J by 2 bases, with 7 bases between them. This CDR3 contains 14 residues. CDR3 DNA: TGTGCCAGCAGCCAAGACAGCGTTCAAGAGACCCAGTACTTC. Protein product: CASSQDSVQETQYF.

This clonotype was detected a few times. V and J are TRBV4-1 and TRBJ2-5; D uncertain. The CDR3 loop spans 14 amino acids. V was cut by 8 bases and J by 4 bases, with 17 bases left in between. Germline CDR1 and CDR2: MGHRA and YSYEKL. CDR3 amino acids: CASGWDPFGETQYF. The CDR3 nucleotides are TGCGCCAGCGGGTGGGATCCCTTTGGAGAGACCCAGTACTTC.

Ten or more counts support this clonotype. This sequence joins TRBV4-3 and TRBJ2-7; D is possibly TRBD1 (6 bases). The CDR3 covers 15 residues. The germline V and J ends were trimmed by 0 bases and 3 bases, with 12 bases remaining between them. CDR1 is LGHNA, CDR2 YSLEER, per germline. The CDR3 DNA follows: TGCGCCAGCAGCCAAGAAGGGGGACAAAACTACGAGCAGTACTTC. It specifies CASSQEGGQNYEQYF.

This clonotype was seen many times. The CDR3 DNA sequence: TGCGCCAGCAGCCTCCAGGGGACAGGGTCAGATACGCAGTATTTT. This translates into CASSLQGTGSDTQYF. This chain uses TRBV4-3 with TRBJ2-3, with 9 bases identical to TRBD1. The germline V gene has CDR1 LGHNA and CDR2 YSLEER. V lost 4 bases, J lost 4 bases, and 6 bases stayed unmatched. The CDR3 has 15 amino acids.

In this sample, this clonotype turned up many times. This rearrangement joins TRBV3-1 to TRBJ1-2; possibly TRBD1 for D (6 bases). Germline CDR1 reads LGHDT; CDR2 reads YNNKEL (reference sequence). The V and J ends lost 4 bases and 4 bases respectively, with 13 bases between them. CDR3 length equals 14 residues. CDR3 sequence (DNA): TGTGCCAGCAGCCCTCGGACAGTTTCCTATGGCTACACCTTC. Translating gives CASSPRTVSYGYTF.

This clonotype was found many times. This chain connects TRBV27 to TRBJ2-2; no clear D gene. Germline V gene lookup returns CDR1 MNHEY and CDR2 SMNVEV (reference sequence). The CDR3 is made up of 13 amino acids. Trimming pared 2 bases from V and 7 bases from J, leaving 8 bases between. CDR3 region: CASSLAEYGELFF. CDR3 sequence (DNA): TGTGCCAGCAGTTTAGCCGAGTACGGGGAGCTGTTTTTT.

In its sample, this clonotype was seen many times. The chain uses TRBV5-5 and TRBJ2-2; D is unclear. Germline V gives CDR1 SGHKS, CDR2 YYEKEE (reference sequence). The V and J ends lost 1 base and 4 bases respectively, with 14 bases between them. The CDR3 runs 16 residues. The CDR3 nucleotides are TGTGCCAGCAGCTTGCTGCGGCACCAGATCACCGGGGAGCTGTTTTTT. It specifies CASSLLRHQITGELFF.

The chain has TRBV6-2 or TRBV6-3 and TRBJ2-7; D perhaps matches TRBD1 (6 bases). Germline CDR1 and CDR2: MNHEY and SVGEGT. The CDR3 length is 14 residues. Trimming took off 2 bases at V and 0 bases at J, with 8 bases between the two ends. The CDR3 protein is CASSYDRPSYEQYF. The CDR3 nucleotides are TGTGCCAGCAGTTACGACAGGCCCTCCTACGAGCAGTACTTC.

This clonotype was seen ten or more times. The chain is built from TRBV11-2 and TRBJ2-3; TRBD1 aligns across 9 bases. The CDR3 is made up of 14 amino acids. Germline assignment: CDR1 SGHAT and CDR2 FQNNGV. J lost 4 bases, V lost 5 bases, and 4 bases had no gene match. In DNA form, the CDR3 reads TGTGCCAGCAGCCTGGGGACAGGGCCAGATACGCAGTATTTT. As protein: CASSLGTGPDTQYF.

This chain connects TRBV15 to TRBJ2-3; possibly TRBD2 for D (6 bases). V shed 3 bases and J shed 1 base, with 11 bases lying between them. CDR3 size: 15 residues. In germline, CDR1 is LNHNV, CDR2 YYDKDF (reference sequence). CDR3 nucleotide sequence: TGTGCCACCAGCAGGGAGGGCCTGGGCACAGATACGCAGTATTTT. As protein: CATSREGLGTDTQYF.

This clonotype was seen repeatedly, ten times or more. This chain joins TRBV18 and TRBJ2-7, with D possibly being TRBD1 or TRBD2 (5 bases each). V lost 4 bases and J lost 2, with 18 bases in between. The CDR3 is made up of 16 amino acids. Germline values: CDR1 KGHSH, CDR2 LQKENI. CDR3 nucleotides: TGTGCCAGCTCACACATGACGGGGCTCCCCCCCTACGAGCAGTACTTC. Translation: CASSHMTGLPPYEQYF.

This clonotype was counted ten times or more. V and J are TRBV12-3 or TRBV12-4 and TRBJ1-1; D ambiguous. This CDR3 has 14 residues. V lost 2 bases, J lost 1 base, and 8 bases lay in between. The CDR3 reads CASSLLWGNTEAFF. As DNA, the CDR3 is TGTGCCAGCAGTTTATTATGGGGGAACACTGAAGCTTTCTTT.

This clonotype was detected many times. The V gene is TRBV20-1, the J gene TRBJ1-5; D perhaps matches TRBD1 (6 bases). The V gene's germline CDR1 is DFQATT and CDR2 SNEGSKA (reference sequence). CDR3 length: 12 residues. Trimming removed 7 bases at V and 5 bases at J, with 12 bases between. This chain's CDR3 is CSGAGAYQPQHF. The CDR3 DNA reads TGCAGTGGCGCAGGGGCTTATCAGCCCCAGCATTTT.

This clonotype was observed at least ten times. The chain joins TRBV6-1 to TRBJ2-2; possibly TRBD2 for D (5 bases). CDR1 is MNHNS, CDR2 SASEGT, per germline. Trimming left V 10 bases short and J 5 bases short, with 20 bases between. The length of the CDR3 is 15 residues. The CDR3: CATANVGVGTGELFF. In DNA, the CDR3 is TGTGCCACCGCTAACGTGGGAGTGGGGACCGGGGAGCTGTTTTTT.